What follows describes a single T cell receptor beta chain. The DNA is omitted, as the CDR3 cannot be located on it reliably, and the CDR3 follows TCRdb's listing. This entry belongs to a study of blood T cell repertoires in COVID-19. Across the whole study: COVID-19 samples from acute and convalescent phases originated in the United States, Italy and Spain. Nucleic acid was either cDNA or gDNA, and it came from T cells, B-cell-depleted T cells, or PBMCs.

Original analysis: Amplification of reference gene primers provided the estimated nucleated cell counts. Using immunoSEQ multiplex PCR, the repertoire was profiled, and TCRdb retains in-frame clones only, with some absent. V, J and clone size reflect that table, while D and trimming were determined from the DNA. Of about 170,000 clones listed, approximately 92% are singletons. CDR1 MDHEN and CDR2 SYDVKM come from the germline V gene. The CDR3 adds up to 19 amino acids, both ends counted. This TCR derives from a woman between 50 and 59 years old with acute or convalescent COVID-19. Sample: peripheral blood. V gene TRBV28 combines with J gene TRBJ1-2; the D segment call TRBD1 is taken from the table without a DNA check. The CDR3 protein is CASSLGMGTGTSATYGYTF.